The 19 T cell receptor beta chains below were found in one sample sequenced in a study of graft-versus-host responses after intestinal transplantation. The protocol was immunoSEQ multiplex PCR, while the TCRdb copy is restricted to in-frame clones and leaves out a portion. This sample has approximately 90,000 clones, with more than 85% found just once. The antigens of these receptors remain unknown. The sample was unstimulated CD8+ T cells sorted from spleen or lymph node cells, taken before transplant. The receptors stem from a human donor who was the organ donor for an intestinal transplant.

V and J are TRBV5-4 and TRBJ2-5, with 14 bases identical to TRBD2. Germline lookup yields CDR1 SGHNT and CDR2 YYREEE (reference sequence). The junction had 5 bases not matched to a gene; V was cut back by 0 bases and J by 4 bases. The CDR3 runs 17 residues. The CDR3 loop is CASSLGLAGGIGETQYF. Here the CDR3 DNA reads TGTGCCAGCAGCTTGGGACTAGCGGGAGGGATCGGAGAGACCCAGTACTTC.

CDR3 bases: TGTGCCAGCAGCTTGGATTGGGGTACCAGCACAGATACGCAGTATTTT. It is translated as CASSLDWGTSTDTQYF. This sequence joins TRBV5-6 and TRBJ2-3; D is ambiguous. Germline V gene lookup returns CDR1 SGHDT and CDR2 YYEEEE. V lost 0 bases and J lost 0, with 11 bases in between. This CDR3 region has 16 residues.

The V gene is TRBV6-1, the J gene TRBJ2-7; TRBD2 agrees at 11 bases. The junction had 9 bases not matched to a gene; V was cut back by 2 bases and J by 0 bases. Looked up from germline, CDR1 is MNHNS and CDR2 is SASEGT. This CDR3 is built from 18 residues. Here the CDR3 DNA reads TGTGCCAGCAGTGAAATAGGAACTAGCGGGGGATTCTCCTACGAGCAGTACTTC. It specifies CASSEIGTSGGFSYEQYF.

The chain has TRBV5-5 and TRBJ2-7; possibly TRBD1 or TRBD2 for D (6 bases each). V was pared by 7 bases and J by 6 bases, with 20 bases between. Germline CDR1 is SGHKS and CDR2 is YYEKEE (reference sequence). The CDR3 is 14 residues long. The CDR3 here is CASGSWGALSEQYF. The CDR3 coding sequence is TGTGCCAGCGGTTCATGGGGGGCGTTGTCCGAGCAGTACTTC.

The chain has TRBV9 and TRBJ1-4, with 10 bases aligning to TRBD1. Germline loops: CDR1 SGDLS, CDR2 YYNGEE. With 5 bases clipped from V and 7 bases from J, the junction kept 5 bases outside the gene matches. CDR3 size: 14 residues. CDR3 protein: CASSATGGFEKLFF. Written as DNA, the CDR3 is TGTGCCAGCAGTGCGACAGGGGGCTTTGAAAAACTGTTTTTT.

The chain couples TRBV7-6 to TRBJ2-2, with TRBD2 identical over 7 bases. With V trimmed by 8 bases and J by 0 bases, 0 bases remained unmatched. CDR1 and CDR2 from the germline V gene are SGHVS and FNYEAQ. CDR3 length: 13 amino acids. The CDR3 DNA is TGTGCCAGCCGGGAGGCGAACACCGGGGAGCTGTTTTTT. Translating gives CASREANTGELFF.

The chain couples TRBV27 to TRBJ2-3; 9 bases match TRBD2. From germline, CDR1 is MNHEY and CDR2 SMNVEV (reference sequence). Trimming cost V 8 bases and J 3 bases; bases outside gene matches: 12. This CDR3 comprises 16 residues. The CDR3 bases are TGTGCCAGCGGGGCTAGCGGGATCTGGTGGACAGATACGCAGTATTTT. Protein product: CASGASGIWWTDTQYF.

The sample holds one count of this clone. This rearrangement joins TRBV7-9 to TRBJ1-4; no definite D call. V was pared by 1 base and J by 8 bases, with 14 bases between. The CDR3 contains 15 residues. CDR1 is SEHNR and CDR2 is FQNEAQ in the germline V gene (reference sequence). CDR3 loop: CASSLVGPQMEKLFF. In nucleotides, the CDR3 is TGTGCCAGCAGCTTAGTAGGTCCCCAAATGGAAAAACTGTTTTTT. Looking up the rest from reference TRBV7-9 and TRBJ1-4 gives the full variable domain: DTGVSQNPRHKITKRGQNVTFRCDPISEHNRLYWYRQTLGQGPEFLTYFQNEAQLEKSRLLSDRFSAERPKGSFSTLEIQRTEQGDSAMYLCASSLVGPQMEKLFFGSGTQLSVL.

This clone was recorded only once. The CDR3 DNA sequence: TGTGCCAGCAGTGTGGGGGGGAAAAACACCATATATTTT. Protein product: CASSVGGKNTIYF. This chain connects TRBV2 to TRBJ1-3; D possibly corresponds to TRBD1 (5 bases). CDR1 is SNHLY, CDR2 FYNNEI, per germline. The CDR3 length is 13 residues. Trimming stripped 4 bases from V and 6 bases from J, with 10 bases between.

The V call is TRBV11-2, the J call TRBJ1-3; D call uncertain. This CDR3 contains 16 residues. CDR1 is SGHAT, CDR2 FQNNGV, per germline. V was trimmed by 0 bases and J by 0 bases, leaving 9 bases between them. CDR3 coding DNA: TGTGCCAGCAGCTTAGAGCGTGGATACTCTGGAAACACCATATATTTT. This codes for CASSLERGYSGNTIYF.

This sequence joins TRBV6-4 and TRBJ2-3, with 10 bases aligning to TRBD2. Trimming removed 3 bases from V and 4 bases from J; junction bases left unmatched: 7. CDR1 and CDR2 (germline): MRHNA, SNTAGT. The CDR3 contains 16 residues. CDR3 loop: CASSEGGAGGPDTQYF. The CDR3 coding sequence is TGTGCCAGCAGTGAAGGGGGAGCGGGAGGGCCAGATACGCAGTATTTT.

CDR3 sequence: CASSLVVLRLSDNEQFF. CDR3 coding DNA: TGTGCCAGCAGCTTGGTTGTGTTGAGGCTATCCGACAATGAGCAGTTCTTC. The chain links TRBV5-6 to TRBJ2-1; D remains ambiguous. This CDR3 spans 17 amino acids. The germline V gene encodes CDR1 SGHDT and CDR2 YYEEEE. V was pared by 0 bases and J by 5 bases, with 18 bases between.

The chain is built from TRBV19 and TRBJ1-1, with 9 bases lining up with TRBD1. V lost 6 bases to trimming and J lost 1 base; unmatched junction nucleotides: 6. Germline V CDR1 and CDR2: LNHDA, SQIVND (reference sequence). This CDR3 has 15 residues. This CDR3 is CASSQQGAQNTEAFF. DNA for the CDR3: TGTGCCAGTAGCCAACAGGGGGCCCAGAACACTGAAGCTTTCTTT.

The chain links TRBV5-1 to TRBJ1-4, with 9 bases aligning to TRBD1. Looked up from germline, CDR1 is SGHRS and CDR2 is YFSETQ. This CDR3 comprises 15 residues. J lost 5 bases, V lost 6 bases, and 8 bases had no gene match. DNA for the CDR3: TGCGCCAGCACCGACACCGGGACAGGGAATGAAAAACTGTTTTTT. It translates to CASTDTGTGNEKLFF.

The chain joins TRBV19 to TRBJ1-6; a weak D match, TRBD1 (5 bases). CDR1 is LNHDA and CDR2 is SQIVND in the germline V gene (reference sequence). V shed 6 bases and J shed 7 bases, with 7 bases lying between them. The CDR3 length is 12 residues. The CDR3: CASRTGNSPLHF. CDR3 sequence (DNA): TGTGCCAGTAGAACAGGCAATTCACCCCTCCACTTT.

The chain has TRBV4-1 and TRBJ1-2; 7 bases map to TRBD1. The V segment lost 3 bases and the J segment 4 bases; nucleotides outside the gene matches: 14. The CDR3 extends over 17 amino acids. Germline V gene data show CDR1 as MGHRA and CDR2 as YSYEKL. The CDR3 sequence: CASSHTWDWGQFYGYTF. CDR3 in DNA: TGCGCCAGCAGCCATACCTGGGATTGGGGACAGTTCTATGGCTACACCTTC.

CDR3 sequence: CASSPSRNHNEQFF. CDR3 bases: TGTGCCAGCAGCCCGTCGAGGAATCACAATGAGCAGTTCTTC. V and J are TRBV7-8 and TRBJ2-1; D is unresolved. This CDR3 spans 14 amino acids. Germline V gene lookup returns CDR1 SGHVS and CDR2 FQNEAQ. Trimming left V 5 bases short and J 5 bases short, with 13 bases between.

Note on this clone: Other DNA sequences in this specimen translate into the identical CDR3. The chain combines TRBV19 with TRBJ2-7; TRBD2 might be the D (5 bases). V was pared by 6 bases and J by 2 bases, with 8 bases between. This CDR3 is 12 amino acids long. Germline values: CDR1 LNHDA, CDR2 SQIVND (reference sequence). CDR3 in amino acids: CASSPGTYEQYF. The CDR3 DNA reads as TGTGCCAGTAGCCCGGGAACCTACGAGCAGTACTTC.

The chain uses TRBV6-5 and TRBJ2-7, with D hard to call. V shed 8 bases and J shed 2 bases, with 13 bases lying between them. This CDR3 is built from 13 residues. Germline lookup yields CDR1 MNHEY and CDR2 SVGAGI. CDR3 DNA: TGTGCCAGCTCCCCCGGGTCAACCTACGAGCAGTACTTC. This translates into CASSPGSTYEQYF.